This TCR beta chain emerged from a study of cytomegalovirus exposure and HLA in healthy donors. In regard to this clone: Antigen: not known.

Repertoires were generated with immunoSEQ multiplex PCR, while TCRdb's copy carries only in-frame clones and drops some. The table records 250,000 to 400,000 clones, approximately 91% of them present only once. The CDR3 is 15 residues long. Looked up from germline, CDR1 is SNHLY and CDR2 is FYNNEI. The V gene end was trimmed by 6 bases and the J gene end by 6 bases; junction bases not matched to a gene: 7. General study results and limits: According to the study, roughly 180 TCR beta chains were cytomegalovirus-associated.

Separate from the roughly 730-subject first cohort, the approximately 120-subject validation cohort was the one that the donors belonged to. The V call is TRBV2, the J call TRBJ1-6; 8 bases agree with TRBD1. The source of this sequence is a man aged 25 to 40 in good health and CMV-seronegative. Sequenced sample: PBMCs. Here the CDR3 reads CASRDGQGRNSPLHF. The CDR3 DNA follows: TGTGCCAGCAGGGATGGACAGGGCCGTAATTCACCCCTCCACTTT.